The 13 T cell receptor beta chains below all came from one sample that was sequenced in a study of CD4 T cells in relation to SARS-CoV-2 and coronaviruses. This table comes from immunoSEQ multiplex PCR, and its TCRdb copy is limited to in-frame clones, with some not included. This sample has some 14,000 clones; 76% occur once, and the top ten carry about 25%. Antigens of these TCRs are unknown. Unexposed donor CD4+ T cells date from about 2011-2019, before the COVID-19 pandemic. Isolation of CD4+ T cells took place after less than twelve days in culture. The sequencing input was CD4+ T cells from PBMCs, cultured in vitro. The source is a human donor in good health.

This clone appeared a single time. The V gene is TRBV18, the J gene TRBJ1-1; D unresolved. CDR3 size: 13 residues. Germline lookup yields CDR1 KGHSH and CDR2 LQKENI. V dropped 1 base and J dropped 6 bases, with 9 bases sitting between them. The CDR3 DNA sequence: TGTGCCAGCTCACCACGTGGGGAACCTGAAGCTTTCTTT. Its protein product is CASSPRGEPEAFF.

CDR3 nucleotides: TGTGCCAGTAGTACCCAATGGACGGTAGTTTCCTACAATGAGCAGTTCTTC. Translating it yields CASSTQWTVVSYNEQFF. The chain is built from TRBV19 and TRBJ2-1; D uncertain. The CDR3 length is 17 residues. The V end was cut by 4 bases, the J end by 1 base, with 17 bases between. CDR1 is LNHDA and CDR2 is SQIVND in the germline V gene (reference sequence).

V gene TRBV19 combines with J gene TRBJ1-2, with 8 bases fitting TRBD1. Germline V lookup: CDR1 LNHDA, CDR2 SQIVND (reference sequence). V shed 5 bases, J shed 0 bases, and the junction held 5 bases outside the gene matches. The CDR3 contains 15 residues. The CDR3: CASSQGTGANYGYTF. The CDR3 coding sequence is TGTGCCAGTAGTCAAGGGACAGGAGCTAACTATGGCTACACCTTC.

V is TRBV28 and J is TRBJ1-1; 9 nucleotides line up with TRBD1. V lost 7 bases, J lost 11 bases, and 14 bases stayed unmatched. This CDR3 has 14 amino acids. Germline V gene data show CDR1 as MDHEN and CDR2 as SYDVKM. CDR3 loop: CASTSGQGPGSAFF. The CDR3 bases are TGTGCCAGCACCTCAGGACAGGGGCCCGGGAGTGCTTTCTTT.

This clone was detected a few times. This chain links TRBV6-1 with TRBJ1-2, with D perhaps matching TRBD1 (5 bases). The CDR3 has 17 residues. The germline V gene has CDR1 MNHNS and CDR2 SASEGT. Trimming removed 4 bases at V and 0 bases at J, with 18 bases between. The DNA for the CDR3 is TGTGCCAGCAGTGGTCCCCCCGGGACCTCCTCTAACTATGGCTACACCTTC. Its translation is CASSGPPGTSSNYGYTF.

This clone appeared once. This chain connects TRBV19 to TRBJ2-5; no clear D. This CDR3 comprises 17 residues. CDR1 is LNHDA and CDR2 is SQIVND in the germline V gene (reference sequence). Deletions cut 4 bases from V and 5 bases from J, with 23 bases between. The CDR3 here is CASSTPRSGQGGETQYF. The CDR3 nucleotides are TGTGCCAGTAGTACTCCTCGATCCGGCCAAGGTGGGGAGACCCAGTACTTC. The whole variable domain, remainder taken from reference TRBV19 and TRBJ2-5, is DGGITQSPKYLFRKEGQNVTLSCEQNLNHDAMYWYRQDPGQGLRLIYYSQIVNDFQKGDIAEGYSVSREKKESFPLTVTSAQKNPTAFYLCASSTPRSGQGGETQYFGPGTRLLVL.

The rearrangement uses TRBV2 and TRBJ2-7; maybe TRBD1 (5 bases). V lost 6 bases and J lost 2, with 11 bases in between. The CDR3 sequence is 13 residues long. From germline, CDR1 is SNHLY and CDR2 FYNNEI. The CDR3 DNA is TGTGCCAGCAGGCACCAGGGTACCTACGAGCAGTACTTC. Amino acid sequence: CASRHQGTYEQYF.

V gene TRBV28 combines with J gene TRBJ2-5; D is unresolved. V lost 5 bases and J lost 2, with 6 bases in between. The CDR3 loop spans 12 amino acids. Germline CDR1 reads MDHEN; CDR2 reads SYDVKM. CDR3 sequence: CASSITQETQYF. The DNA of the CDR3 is TGTGCCAGCAGTATAACACAAGAGACCCAGTACTTC.

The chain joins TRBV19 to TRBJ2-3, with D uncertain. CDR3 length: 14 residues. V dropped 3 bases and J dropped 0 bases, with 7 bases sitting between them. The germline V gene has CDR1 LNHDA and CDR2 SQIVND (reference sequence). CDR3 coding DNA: TGTGCCAGTAGTATGAGCGTTAGCACAGATACGCAGTATTTT. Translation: CASSMSVSTDTQYF.

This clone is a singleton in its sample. CDR3 amino acids: CASSQNLEQFF. The CDR3 DNA sequence: TGTGCCAGCTCCCAGAACCTTGAGCAGTTCTTC. V gene TRBV18 combines with J gene TRBJ2-1; D is ambiguous. CDR3 length: 11 amino acids. Germline values: CDR1 KGHSH, CDR2 LQKENI. The V end lost 6 bases, the J end lost 9 bases, and 9 bases lay between the germline ends.

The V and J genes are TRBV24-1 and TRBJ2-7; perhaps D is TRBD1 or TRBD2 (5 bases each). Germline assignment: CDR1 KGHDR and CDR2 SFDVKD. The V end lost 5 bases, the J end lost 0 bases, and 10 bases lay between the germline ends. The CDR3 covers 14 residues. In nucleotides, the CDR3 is TGTGCCACCAGTGCGGGGCAGCCCTCCTACGAGCAGTACTTC. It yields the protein CATSAGQPSYEQYF.

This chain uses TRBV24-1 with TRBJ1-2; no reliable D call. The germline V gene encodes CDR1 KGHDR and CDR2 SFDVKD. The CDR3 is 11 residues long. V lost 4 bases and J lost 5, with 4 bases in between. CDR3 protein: CATSDRYGYTF. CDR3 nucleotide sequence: TGTGCCACCAGTGACAGGTATGGCTACACCTTC.

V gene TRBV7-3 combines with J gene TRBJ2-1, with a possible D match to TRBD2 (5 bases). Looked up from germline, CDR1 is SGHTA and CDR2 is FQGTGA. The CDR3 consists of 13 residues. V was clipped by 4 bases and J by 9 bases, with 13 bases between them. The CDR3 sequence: CASSSTPEGEQFF. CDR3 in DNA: TGTGCCAGCAGCTCTACCCCTGAGGGTGAGCAGTTCTTC.